This TCR beta chain was recorded in a study of T cell changes during pregnancy in multiple sclerosis. The CDR3 has 14 residues. Germline CDR1 reads SGDLS; CDR2 reads YYNGEE. V shed 4 bases and J shed 0 bases, with 8 bases lying between them. The method was immunoSEQ multiplex PCR; TCRdb's version includes in-frame clones alone and lacks a portion of them. The table records 40,000 or so clones, 70% to 90% of them present only once. The chain links TRBV9 to TRBJ1-3; D remains unclear. This specimen consisted of CD8+ T cells from peripheral blood mononuclear cells, obtained in the first trimester of pregnancy. This receptor was taken from a female donor with multiple sclerosis, enrolled in a pregnancy study. In DNA, the CDR3 is TGTGCCAGCAGCCCTCCGGTCTCTGGAAACACCATATATTTT. This translates into CASSPPVSGNTIYF.